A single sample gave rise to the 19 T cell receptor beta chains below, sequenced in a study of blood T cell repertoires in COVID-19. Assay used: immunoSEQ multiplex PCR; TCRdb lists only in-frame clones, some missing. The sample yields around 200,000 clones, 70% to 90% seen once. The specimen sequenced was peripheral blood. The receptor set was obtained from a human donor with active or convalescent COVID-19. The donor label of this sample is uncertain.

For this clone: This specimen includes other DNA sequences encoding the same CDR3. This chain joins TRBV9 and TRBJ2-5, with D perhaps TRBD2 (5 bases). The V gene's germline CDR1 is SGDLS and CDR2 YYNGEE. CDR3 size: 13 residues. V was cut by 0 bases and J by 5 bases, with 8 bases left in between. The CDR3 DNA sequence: TGTGCCAGCAGCGTAGTGGGGAGTGAGACCCAGTACTTC. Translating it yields CASSVVGSETQYF.

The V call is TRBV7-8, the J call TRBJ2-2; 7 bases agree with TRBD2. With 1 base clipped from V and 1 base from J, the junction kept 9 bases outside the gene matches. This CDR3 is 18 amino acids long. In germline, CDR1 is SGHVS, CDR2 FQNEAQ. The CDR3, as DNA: TGTGCCAGCAGCTTAGTGTTTGGGCTAGCGGTGAACACCGGGGAGCTGTTTTTT. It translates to CASSLVFGLAVNTGELFF.

CDR3 in DNA: TGCGCCAGCAGCTTGGGGAAAGCGGCCTACGAGCAGTACTTC. As protein: CASSLGKAAYEQYF. The rearrangement uses TRBV5-1 and TRBJ2-7; maybe TRBD2 (5 bases). CDR3 size: 14 residues. V was pared by 0 bases and J by 2 bases, with 9 bases between. Germline V gene sequence: CDR1 SGHRS, CDR2 YFSETQ. Drawing the rest from reference TRBV5-1 and TRBJ2-7, the complete variable domain is KAGVTQTPRYLIKTRGQQVTLSCSPISGHRSVSWYQQTPGQGLQFLFEYFSETQRNKGNFPGRFSGRQFSNSRSEMNVSTLELGDSALYLCASSLGKAAYEQYFGPGTRLTVT.

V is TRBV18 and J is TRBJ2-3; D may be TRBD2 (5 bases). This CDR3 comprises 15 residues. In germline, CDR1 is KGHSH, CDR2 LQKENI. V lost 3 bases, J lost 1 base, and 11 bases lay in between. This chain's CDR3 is CASSPSLAGTDTQYF. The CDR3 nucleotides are TGTGCCAGCTCACCGTCGCTAGCTGGCACAGATACGCAGTATTTT.

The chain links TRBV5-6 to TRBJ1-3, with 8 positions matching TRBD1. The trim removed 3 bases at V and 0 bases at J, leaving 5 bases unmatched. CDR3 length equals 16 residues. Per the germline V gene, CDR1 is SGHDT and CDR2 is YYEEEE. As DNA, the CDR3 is TGTGCCAGCAGCTGGGACAGGCCAGGCTCTGGAAACACCATATATTTT. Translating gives CASSWDRPGSGNTIYF.

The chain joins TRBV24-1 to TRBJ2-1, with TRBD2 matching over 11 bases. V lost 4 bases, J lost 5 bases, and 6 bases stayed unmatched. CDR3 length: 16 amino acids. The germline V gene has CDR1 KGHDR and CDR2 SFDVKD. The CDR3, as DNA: TGTGCCACCAGTGACCGTAGCGGGAGGGATGACAATGAGCAGTTCTTC. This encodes CATSDRSGRDDNEQFF.

This chain's CDR3 is CASSFFGTANPYEQYF. Here the CDR3 DNA reads TGTGCCAGCAGCTTCTTCGGGACAGCAAATCCCTACGAGCAGTACTTC. This chain joins TRBV5-6 and TRBJ2-7; 7 positions agree with TRBD1. Trimming took 2 bases from V and 2 from J; bases not matched to a gene: 10. CDR3 length: 16 residues. The germline CDR1 and CDR2 sequences are SGHDT and YYEEEE.

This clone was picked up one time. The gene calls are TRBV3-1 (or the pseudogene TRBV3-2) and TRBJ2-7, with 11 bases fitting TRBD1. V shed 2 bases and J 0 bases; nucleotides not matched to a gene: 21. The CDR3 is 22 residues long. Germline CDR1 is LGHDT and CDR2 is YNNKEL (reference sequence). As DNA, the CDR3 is TGTGCCAGCAGCCAAAACATAAACTCGGACAGGGGGCGCGGCGGAGGCTCCTACGAGCAGTACTTC. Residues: CASSQNINSDRGRGGGSYEQYF.

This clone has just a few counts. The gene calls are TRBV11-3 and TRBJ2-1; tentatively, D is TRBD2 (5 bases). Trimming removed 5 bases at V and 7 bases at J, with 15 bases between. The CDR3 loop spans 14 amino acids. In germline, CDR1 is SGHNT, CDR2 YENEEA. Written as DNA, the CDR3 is TGTGCCAGCAGCCTCTGGGGAGTTAGTAATGAGCAGTTCTTC. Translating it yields CASSLWGVSNEQFF.

As DNA, the CDR3 is TGTGCCAGCAGCTTAACCCGGGACACGAGCTCTGGAAACACCATATATTTT. It specifies CASSLTRDTSSGNTIYF. The rearrangement uses TRBV7-9 and TRBJ1-3; TRBD1 is a possible D gene (6 bases). CDR1 is SEHNR and CDR2 is FQNEAQ in the germline V gene (reference sequence). Between the trimmed V and J ends, which lost 2 bases and 0 bases, there was a span of 14 bases. This CDR3 is built from 17 residues.

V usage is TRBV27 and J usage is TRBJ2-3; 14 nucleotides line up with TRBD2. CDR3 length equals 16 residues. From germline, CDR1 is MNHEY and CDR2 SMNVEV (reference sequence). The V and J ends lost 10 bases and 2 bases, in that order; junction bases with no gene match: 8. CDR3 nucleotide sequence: TGTGCCACCAGGACTAGCGGGGGGCTCGACACAGATACGCAGTATTTT. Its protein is CATRTSGGLDTDTQYF.

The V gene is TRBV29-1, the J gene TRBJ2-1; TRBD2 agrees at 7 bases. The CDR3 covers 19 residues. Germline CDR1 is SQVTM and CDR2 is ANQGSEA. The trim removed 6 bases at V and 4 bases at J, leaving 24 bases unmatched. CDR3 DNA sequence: TGCAGCGTCCTCCCCCGGGGGGAGGCTTTCCGGGGATCATACAATGAGCAGTTCTTC. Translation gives CSVLPRGEAFRGSYNEQFF.

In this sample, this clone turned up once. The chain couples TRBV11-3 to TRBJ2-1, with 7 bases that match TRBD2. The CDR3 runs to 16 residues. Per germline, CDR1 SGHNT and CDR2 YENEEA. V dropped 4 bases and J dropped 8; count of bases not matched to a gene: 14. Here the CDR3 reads CASSSAGTIVGDEQFF. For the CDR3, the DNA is TGTGCCAGCAGCTCGGCTGGGACTATTGTCGGCGATGAGCAGTTCTTC.

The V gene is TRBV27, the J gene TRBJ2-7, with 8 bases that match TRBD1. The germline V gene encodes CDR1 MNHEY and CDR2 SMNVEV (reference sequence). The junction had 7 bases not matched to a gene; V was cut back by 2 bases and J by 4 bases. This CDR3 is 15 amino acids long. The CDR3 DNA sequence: TGTGCCAGCAGTTTAGGACAGGGCCGGGGGTACGAGCAGTACTTC. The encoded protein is CASSLGQGRGYEQYF.

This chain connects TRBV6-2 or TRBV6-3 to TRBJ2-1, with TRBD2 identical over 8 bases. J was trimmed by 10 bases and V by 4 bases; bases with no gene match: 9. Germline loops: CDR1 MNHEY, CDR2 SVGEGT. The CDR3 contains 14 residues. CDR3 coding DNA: TGTGCCAGCAGTTGGGCCAGTTCTAGCGGGGAGCAGTTCTTC. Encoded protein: CASSWASSSGEQFF.

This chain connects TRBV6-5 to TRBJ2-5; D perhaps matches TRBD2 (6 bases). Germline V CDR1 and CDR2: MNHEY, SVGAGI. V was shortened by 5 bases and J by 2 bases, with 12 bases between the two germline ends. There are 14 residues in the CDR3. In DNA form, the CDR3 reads TGTGCCAGCAGTCCTCGGGCGGGGCAAGAGACCCAGTACTTC. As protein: CASSPRAGQETQYF.

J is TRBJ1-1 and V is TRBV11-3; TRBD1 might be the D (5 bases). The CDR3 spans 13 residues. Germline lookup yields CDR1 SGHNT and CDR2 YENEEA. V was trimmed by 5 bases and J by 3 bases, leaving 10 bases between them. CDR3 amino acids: CASSAGGDTEAFF. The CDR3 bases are TGTGCCAGCAGCGCCGGAGGGGACACTGAAGCTTTCTTT.

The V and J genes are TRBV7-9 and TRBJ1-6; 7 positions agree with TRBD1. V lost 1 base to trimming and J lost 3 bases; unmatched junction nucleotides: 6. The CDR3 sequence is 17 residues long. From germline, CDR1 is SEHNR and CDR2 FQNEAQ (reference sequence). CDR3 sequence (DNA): TGTGCCAGCAGCTTAGTCTCATGGGACAGCTATAATTCACCCCTCCACTTT. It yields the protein CASSLVSWDSYNSPLHF.

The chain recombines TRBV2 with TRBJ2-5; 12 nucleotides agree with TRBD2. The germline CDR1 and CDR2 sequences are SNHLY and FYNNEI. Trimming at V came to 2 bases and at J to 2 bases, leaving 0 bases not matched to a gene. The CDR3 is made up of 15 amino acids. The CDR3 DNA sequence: TGTGCCAGCAGTGAACTAGCGGGAGGGCAAGAGACCCAGTACTTC. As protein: CASSELAGGQETQYF.